The rows below give T cell receptor beta chains drawn from one sample of a study of T cell changes during pregnancy in multiple sclerosis. Measured with immunoSEQ multiplex PCR; TCRdb has only the in-frame clones, and not every one. The sample holds around 30,000 clones, about nine tenths seen once. This material consisted of CD8+ T cells from peripheral blood mononuclear cells, taken in the second trimester of pregnancy. These TCRs come from a female donor with multiple sclerosis, enrolled in a pregnancy study. The CDR3 runs from the conserved cysteine through the conserved F or W. D genes are given only for firm matches. Clone size is not always given. Where it is, it says once, few, many or a class for expanded clones.

TRBJ1-1 | TRBV6-4 | - | - | TGTGCCAGCAGTGACCCCGCAGGAACTGAAGCTTTCTTT | CASSDPAGTEAFF
TRBJ1-5 | TRBV18 | TRBD1 | - | TGTGCCAGCTCACCGAGGGGGCAGATTCAGCCCCAGCATTTT | CASSPRGQIQPQHF
TRBJ1-1 | TRBV6-5 | TRBD1 | - | TGTGCCAGCAGTTACTCCGGACAGGCTATGAACACTGAAGCTTTCTTT | CASSYSGQAMNTEAFF
TRBJ2-1 | TRBV5-1 | - | - | TGCGCCAGCAGCCCCCTAGTTTCCTACAATGAGCAGTTCTTC | CASSPLVSYNEQFF
TRBJ1-1 | TRBV7-8 | - | - | TGTGCCAGCAGCTTAGTCGGTTGGACTGAAGCTTTCTTT | CASSLVGWTEAFF
TRBJ2-7 | TRBV7-9 | - | - | TGTGCCAGCAGCTTAGTTCTCCTCCACGAGCAGTACTTC | CASSLVLLHEQYF
TRBJ2-7 | TRBV5-1 | TRBD1 | - | TGCGCCAGCAGCTTGGCGGGACAGGGGTGGTACGAGCAGTACTTC | CASSLAGQGWYEQYF
TRBJ1-3 | TRBV13 | TRBD1 | - | TGTGCCAGCAGCTTCCCGGGACAGGGCCCTGGAAACACCATATATTTT | CASSFPGQGPGNTIYF
TRBJ2-7 | TRBV7-9 | TRBD2 | - | TGTGCCAGCAGCTTAGCTGCGGGAGCTGTCTACGAGCAGTACTTC | CASSLAAGAVYEQYF
TRBJ2-1 | TRBV10-1 | - | - | TGCGCCAGCAGTGAGGGCCCCCACGGGGATGAGCAGTTCTTC | CASSEGPHGDEQFF
TRBJ1-3 | TRBV9 | TRBD1 | - | TGTGCCAGCAGCGGCACAGGGGACTCTGGAAACACCATATATTTT | CASSGTGDSGNTIYF
TRBJ1-4 | TRBV18 | - | - | TGTGCCAGCTCACCAAGGCCGGAGTTCTTAAGTGAAAAACTGTTTTTT | CASSPRPEFLSEKLFF
TRBJ2-7 | TRBV5-6 | - | - | TGTGCCAGCAGTGGCGGGCATAGTGTCTACGAGCAGTACTTC | CASSGGHSVYEQYF
TRBJ1-1 | TRBV5-1 | TRBD1 | - | TGCGCCAGCGGATCGGGACAGCCGAACACTGAAGCTTTCTTT | CASGSGQPNTEAFF
TRBJ2-1 | TRBV27 | TRBD2 | - | TGTGCCAGCAGTCCCGGTCCAGCGGGGGGCTACAATGAGCAGTTCTTC | CASSPGPAGGYNEQFF
TRBJ1-2 | TRBV4-1 | - | - | TGCGCCAGCAGCCAAACGCATGAGTACGGGACTAACTATGGCTACACCTTC | CASSQTHEYGTNYGYTF
TRBJ1-1 | TRBV5-1 | - | - | TGCGCCAGCAGCTGGACCACAGGGACCCCGAACACTGAAGCTTTCTTT | CASSWTTGTPNTEAFF
TRBJ2-3 | TRBV9 | TRBD1 | - | TGTGCCAGCAGCGTATACGGACAGGGAAGCACAGATACGCAGTATTTT | CASSVYGQGSTDTQYF
TRBJ2-1 | TRBV5-1 | - | - | TGCGCCAGCAGCTCGCTAACCCCGGGATACAATGAGCAGTTCTTC | CASSSLTPGYNEQFF
TRBJ1-1 | TRBV6-5 | - | few | TGTGCCAGCAGTTACTCGCTCGCGACTGAAGCTTTCTTT | CASSYSLATEAFF
TRBJ2-1 | TRBV9 | TRBD2 | once | TGTGCCAGCAGCGGCACCGGGACTAGCGGGAGGGGGTACAATGAGCAGTTCTTC | CASSGTGTSGRGYNEQFF
TRBJ2-5 | TRBV28 | TRBD1 | - | TGTGCCAGCAGTTTATTCGTACCCGATTCTCTTCTCGACAGGGTGGAGACCCAGTACTTC | CASSLFVPDSLLDRVETQYF
TRBJ2-1 | TRBV6-1 | - | - | TGTGCCAGCAGCTTTGGAGGGTCTGGCAATGAGCAATTCTTC | CASSFGGSGNEQFF
TRBJ2-1 | TRBV4-1 | TRBD2 | - | TGCGCCAGCAGCCAAGAGGTAGCGGGAGTTTCCAATGAGCAGTTCTTC | CASSQEVAGVSNEQFF
TRBJ2-7 | TRBV10-3 | - | - | TGTGCCATCAGCCAGACTTTTTCCGGGGACTCCCCGCTGAACGAGCAGTACTTC | CAISQTFSGDSPLNEQYF
TRBJ1-1 | TRBV11-2 | TRBD1 | - | TGTGCCAGCAGCTTAGGCCCGACAGGGCTGAACACTGAAGCTTTCTTT | CASSLGPTGLNTEAFF
TRBJ1-2 | TRBV10-2 | - | few | TGCGCCAGCAGTGATGCAGGGTTGAGCTATGGCTACACCTTC | CASSDAGLSYGYTF
TRBJ2-7 | TRBV4-1 | - | once | TGCGCCAGCAGCCAAAGAGCCGCCTACGAGCAGTACTTC | CASSQRAAYEQYF
TRBJ1-2 | TRBV25-1 | - | - | TGTGCCAGCAGTGAGCGGGGGGGCGGCGGCTACACCTTC | CASSERGGGGYTF
TRBJ1-1 | TRBV5-5 | TRBD1 | - | TGTGCCAGCAGACCCGACAGGGGGCGAACTGAAGCTTTCTTT | CASRPDRGRTEAFF
TRBJ2-3 | TRBV27 | - | once | TGTGCCAGCAGTTTAATGGGGACACCGCAGTATTTT | CASSLMGTPQYF
TRBJ2-7 | TRBV14 | TRBD2 | - | TGTGCCAGCAGCCAAGCGGCTAGCGGGGGCTACGAGCAGTACTTC | CASSQAASGGYEQYF
TRBJ1-2 | TRBV27 | TRBD1 | - | TGTGCCAGCAGATTCTCCGGGACAGGCTATGGCTACACCTTC | CASRFSGTGYGYTF
TRBJ2-3 | TRBV6-4 | TRBD2 | - | TGTGCCAGCAGTGAGGCTAGCGGGAGTCCGGATACGCAGTATTTT | CASSEASGSPDTQYF
TRBJ1-2 | TRBV5-6 | TRBD1 | - | TGTGCCAGCAGCTTGTTGGGACAGAAATACGATGGCTACACCTTC | CASSLLGQKYDGYTF
TRBJ2-7 | TRBV5-4 | TRBD2 | - | TGTGCCAGCAGCTTAGGGCTAGCGGAGTACGAGCAGTACTTC | CASSLGLAEYEQYF
TRBJ2-2 | TRBV28 | - | - | TGTGCCAGCAGTTTATACAGAGCGAACACCGGGGAGCTGTTTTTT | CASSLYRANTGELFF
TRBJ2-2 | TRBV7-9 | - | - | TGTGCCAGCAGCCCTGTCTCGTCGTCTAGGCCCACCGGGGAGCTGTTTTTT | CASSPVSSSRPTGELFF
TRBJ2-3 | TRBV25-1 | - | - | TGTGCCAGCAGTATCGGTAACACAGATACGCAGTATTTT | CASSIGNTDTQYF
TRBJ1-1 | TRBV28 | - | once | TGTGCCAGCAGTCTCGACAGGCCCCAAACTGAAGCTTTCTTT | CASSLDRPQTEAFF
TRBJ1-4 | TRBV2 | TRBD1 | - | TGTGCCAGCAGTGAACCACAGGGGGCGAGCGTAACTAATGAAAAACTGTTTTTT | CASSEPQGASVTNEKLFF
TRBJ2-7 | TRBV6-5 | - | - | TGTGCCAGCAGTTACTCTGTCCATGCTAGCTCCTACGAGCAGTACTTC | CASSYSVHASSYEQYF
TRBJ1-1 | TRBV11-2 | - | - | TGTGCCAGCAGCTTCGGGAACACTGAAGCTTTCTTT | CASSFGNTEAFF
TRBJ1-4 | TRBV27 | TRBD1 | - | TGTGCCAGCAGTTTATCACCGGACAGGCCAACTAATGAAAAACTGTTTTTT | CASSLSPDRPTNEKLFF
TRBJ2-3 | TRBV18 | TRBD2 | - | TGTGCCAGCTCACCAAGAGCGGGAGGGCGTACAGATACGCAGTATTTT | CASSPRAGGRTDTQYF